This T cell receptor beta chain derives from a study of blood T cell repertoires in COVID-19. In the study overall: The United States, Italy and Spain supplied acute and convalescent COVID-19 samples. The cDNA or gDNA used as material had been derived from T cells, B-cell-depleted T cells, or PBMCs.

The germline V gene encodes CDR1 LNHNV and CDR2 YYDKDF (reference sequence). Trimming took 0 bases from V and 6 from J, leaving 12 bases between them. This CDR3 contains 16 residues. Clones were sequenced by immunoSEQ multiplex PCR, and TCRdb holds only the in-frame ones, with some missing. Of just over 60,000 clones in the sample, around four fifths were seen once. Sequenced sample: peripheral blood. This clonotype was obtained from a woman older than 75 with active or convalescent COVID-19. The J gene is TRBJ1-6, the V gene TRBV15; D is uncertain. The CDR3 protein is CATSRDGTRVNSPLHF. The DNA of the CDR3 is TGTGCCACCAGCAGAGATGGTACTAGGGTTAATTCACCCCTCCACTTT.